Below, 27 T cell receptor beta chains from the same sample are listed, as sequenced in a study of blood T cell repertoires in COVID-19. TCRdb keeps only in-frame clones here, not all; method: immunoSEQ multiplex PCR. The table has under 250,000 clones, just over 85% seen once; the top ten hold 11%. Sequences were obtained from peripheral blood. These receptors originate from a man aged 50 to 59 with COVID-19, enrolled during active disease.

V is TRBV30 and J is TRBJ1-1, with a tentative D call TRBD1 (6 bases). This CDR3 is built from 13 residues. The V end lost 2 bases, the J end lost 3 bases, and 10 bases lay between the germline ends. The germline gives CDR1 GTSNPN, CDR2 SVGIG (reference sequence). The CDR3 DNA is TGTGCCTGGAGTCAACAGGGCGACACTGAAGCTTTCTTT. Its translation: CAWSQQGDTEAFF.

CDR3 residues: CASSPRGSHYEQYF. CDR3 sequence (DNA): TGTGCCAGCAGCCCCCGAGGGTCCCATTACGAGCAGTACTTC. The chain carries TRBV7-9 and TRBJ2-7; possibly TRBD2 for D (5 bases). Deletions cut 5 bases from V and 4 bases from J, with 15 bases between. There are 14 residues in the CDR3. Per the germline V gene, CDR1 is SEHNR and CDR2 is FQNEAQ (reference sequence). Together with reference TRBV7-9 and TRBJ2-7, the CDR3 gives the full variable domain: DTGVSQNPRHKITKRGQNVTFRCDPISEHNRLYWYRQTLGQGPEFLTYFQNEAQLEKSRLLSDRFSAERPKGSFSTLEIQRTEQGDSAMYLCASSPRGSHYEQYFGPGTRLTVT.

This chain connects TRBV4-1 to TRBJ1-5; D gene unclear. V lost 2 bases and J 0 bases, leaving 11 bases between the germline ends. The CDR3 is 16 amino acids. Germline V gene lookup returns CDR1 MGHRA and CDR2 YSYEKL. The CDR3 coding sequence is TGCGCCAGCAGCCAATCGTCTGCGTCTAGCAATCAGCCCCAGCATTTT. Translated: CASSQSSASSNQPQHF.

The chain is built from TRBV20-1 and TRBJ2-1, with D tentatively TRBD2 (5 bases). Germline assignment: CDR1 DFQATT and CDR2 SNEGSKA (reference sequence). V was clipped by 3 bases and J by 8 bases, with 14 bases between them. The CDR3 spans 13 residues. The CDR3: CSASPNQRDEQFF. Written as DNA, the CDR3 is TGCAGTGCTAGTCCCAATCAGAGGGATGAGCAGTTCTTC.

For this clone: A read error is likely here: a far larger clone is one base away. This specimen includes other DNA sequences encoding the same CDR3. The chain uses TRBV10-2 and TRBJ2-7; D uncertain. Trimming removed 3 bases at V and 3 bases at J, with 3 bases between. This CDR3 region has 11 residues. Germline-derived CDR1 and CDR2 are WSHSY and SAAADI. CDR3 sequence (DNA): TGCGCCAGCAGTGACAGCTACGAGCAGTACTTC. This encodes CASSDSYEQYF.

This clone came up a few times. The rearrangement links TRBV6-4 to TRBJ1-5; D remains unclear. The CDR3 has 16 amino acids. CDR1 and CDR2 from the germline V gene are MRHNA and SNTAGT. Trimming cost V 5 bases and J 0 bases, with 14 bases left between them. In nucleotides, the CDR3 is TGTGCCAGCAGTTCAACCAGGTCGGATAGCAATCAGCCCCAGCATTTT. The encoded protein is CASSSTRSDSNQPQHF.

This sequence joins TRBV4-1 and TRBJ1-2; D uncertain. This CDR3 spans 13 amino acids. V gave up 3 bases and J gave up 7 bases, with 12 bases separating them. Germline lookup yields CDR1 MGHRA and CDR2 YSYEKL. The CDR3 nucleotides are TGCGCCAGCAGCCAGGAAGACTTGGTTGGCTACACCTTC. Translation gives CASSQEDLVGYTF.

The V gene is TRBV19, the J gene TRBJ1-2; D gene ambiguous. The CDR3 has 13 residues. Trimming pared 6 bases from V and 4 bases from J, leaving 12 bases between. Germline V gene lookup returns CDR1 LNHDA and CDR2 SQIVND (reference sequence). The CDR3 loop is CASRDRRAYGYTF. The CDR3 DNA is TGTGCCAGTAGGGATCGGAGGGCCTATGGCTACACCTTC.

The chain carries TRBV19 and TRBJ1-2, with unresolved D. The length of the CDR3 is 13 residues. The ends were cut back, 3 bases at V and 7 bases at J, with 12 bases in the middle. The germline V gene encodes CDR1 LNHDA and CDR2 SQIVND (reference sequence). The CDR3 DNA reads as TGTGCCAGTAGTATCGCGTTATCTCGTGGCTACACCTTC. Protein sequence: CASSIALSRGYTF.

The chain links TRBV27 to TRBJ1-5; TRBD1 matches 10 bases. This CDR3 contains 15 residues. Unmatched junction bases numbered 8, after V lost 5 bases and J lost 7 bases. Germline CDR1 MNHEY, CDR2 SMNVEV (reference sequence). The CDR3 nucleotides read TGTGCCAGCAGTCGAGGGACAGGGGAAGGCCAGCCCCAGCATTTT. Translation: CASSRGTGEGQPQHF.

The chain employs TRBV6-6 and TRBJ2-5; 8 nucleotides agree with TRBD1. The CDR3 runs to 14 residues. Germline trimming cut 8 bases from V and 5 bases from J; bases unmatched to any gene: 10. Germline assignment: CDR1 MNHNY and CDR2 SVGAGI (reference sequence). CDR3 in amino acids: CASGPPGGGETQYF. CDR3 DNA sequence: TGTGCCAGCGGACCACCAGGGGGCGGGGAGACCCAGTACTTC.

This sequence joins TRBV9 and TRBJ2-2, with TRBD2 matching over 10 bases. The CDR3 is made up of 14 amino acids. Germline CDR1 SGDLS, CDR2 YYNGEE. J gave up 8 bases and V 3 bases, and 4 bases lay outside the gene matches. The CDR3 region has the DNA TGTGCCAGCAGCGGTAGCGGGAGGTTTGGGGAGCTGTTTTTT. This translates into CASSGSGRFGELFF.

V and J are TRBV4-2 and TRBJ1-3, with D unresolved. Germline CDR1 LGHNA, CDR2 YNFKEQ. This CDR3 region has 15 residues. V dropped 2 bases and J dropped 0 bases, with 8 bases sitting between them. CDR3 nucleotide sequence: TGTGCCAGCAGCCAATACCGGGGCTCTGGAAACACCATATATTTT. It is translated as CASSQYRGSGNTIYF.

The V and J genes are TRBV5-1 and TRBJ1-4; possible D gene TRBD1, 6 bases. Germline assignment: CDR1 SGHRS and CDR2 YFSETQ. Trimming took 5 bases from V and 3 from J, leaving 11 bases between them. The CDR3 contains 14 residues. DNA for the CDR3: TGCGCCAGCAGTACCACAGGGCCTAATGAAAAACTGTTTTTT. The encoded protein is CASSTTGPNEKLFF.

The gene calls are TRBV14 and TRBJ1-5, with TRBD1 as a possible D gene (6 bases). Trimming stripped 4 bases from V and 4 bases from J, with 11 bases between. Germline V gene sequence: CDR1 SGHDN, CDR2 FVKESK. The CDR3 contains 14 residues. The CDR3 region has the DNA TGTGCCAGCAGCCCGGGGGGCGTAAATCAGCCCCAGCATTTT. The encoded protein is CASSPGGVNQPQHF.

V usage is TRBV6-5 and J usage is TRBJ2-4; TRBD2 agrees at 10 bases. The CDR3 runs to 15 residues. V dropped 6 bases and J dropped 5; count of bases not matched to a gene: 7. CDR1 is MNHEY, CDR2 SVGAGI, per germline. Here the CDR3 DNA reads TGTGCCAGCAGCCCACTAGCGGGGACCCAAAACATTCAGTACTTC. The encoded protein is CASSPLAGTQNIQYF.

The J gene is TRBJ2-1, the V gene TRBV18; TRBD1 matches at 7 bases. V lost 6 bases to trimming and J lost 3 bases; unmatched junction nucleotides: 2. CDR3 length equals 13 residues. The V gene's germline CDR1 is KGHSH and CDR2 LQKENI. The CDR3 sequence: CASSWDSYNEQFF. CDR3 DNA sequence: TGTGCCAGCTCGTGGGACAGCTACAATGAGCAGTTCTTC.

The chain has TRBV6-2 or TRBV6-3 and TRBJ2-6; TRBD1 matches 10 bases. J was trimmed by 1 base and V by 6 bases; bases with no gene match: 6. Germline lookup yields CDR1 MNHEY and CDR2 SVGEGT. CDR3 length: 17 amino acids. The CDR3 DNA follows: TGTGCCAGCAGCCGGGACAGGGGTTTTTCTGGGGCCAACGTCCTGACTTTC. Translation gives CASSRDRGFSGANVLTF.

The chain joins TRBV9 to TRBJ2-1, with 8 bases matching TRBD2. CDR1 and CDR2 (germline): SGDLS, YYNGEE. The V gene end was trimmed by 1 base and the J gene end by 8 bases; junction bases not matched to a gene: 8. The length of the CDR3 is 15 residues. The CDR3 spells CASSVLGTSLDEQFF. The CDR3 region has the DNA TGTGCCAGCAGCGTACTGGGGACTAGTCTCGATGAGCAGTTCTTC. The whole variable domain, filled in from reference TRBV9 and TRBJ2-1, reads DSGVTQTPKHLITATGQRVTLRCSPRSGDLSVYWYQQSLDQGLQFLIQYYNGEERAKGNILERFSAQQFPDLHSELNLSSLELGDSALYFCASSVLGTSLDEQFFGPGTRLTVL.

The sample holds a few counts of this clone. The chain links TRBV19 to TRBJ1-5, with D perhaps TRBD1 (6 bases). Trimming shortened V by 4 bases and J by 6 bases, and 22 bases separated the two germline ends. Germline V gene data show CDR1 as LNHDA and CDR2 as SQIVND (reference sequence). The CDR3 sequence is 17 residues long. The CDR3 DNA reads as TGTGCCAGTAGTACTCCCGTAGGTGGGGGCGCGGGTCAGCCCCAGCATTTT. It codes for CASSTPVGGGAGQPQHF.

This clone was recorded only once. This chain links TRBV2 with TRBJ2-1, with D tentatively TRBD1 (6 bases). Germline V CDR1 and CDR2: SNHLY, FYNNEI. Trimming took off 10 bases at V and 3 bases at J, with 19 bases between the two ends. The CDR3 length is 15 residues. CDR3 sequence (DNA): TGTGCCACCAGGCCCCGGGACACCCTCTACAATGAGCAGTTCTTC. It codes for CATRPRDTLYNEQFF.

The gene calls are TRBV6-5 and TRBJ1-6; TRBD1 matches at 11 bases. The CDR3 consists of 15 residues. The V gene's germline CDR1 is MNHEY and CDR2 SVGAGI. V lost 6 bases and J lost 6; bases outside the gene matches: 4. CDR3 region: CASRAGTGGNSPLHF. The DNA of the CDR3 is TGTGCCAGCAGAGCCGGGACAGGGGGTAATTCACCCCTCCACTTT.

The rearrangement joins TRBV7-6 to TRBJ2-1; TRBD2 matches 10 bases. The CDR3 spans 18 residues. Germline CDR1 is SGHVS and CDR2 is FNYEAQ. V lost 1 base and J lost 0; bases outside the gene matches: 6. The CDR3 bases are TGTGCCAGCAGCTTAGAGGCTAGCGGGAGTAGCTCCTACAATGAGCAGTTCTTC. It is translated as CASSLEASGSSSYNEQFF.

The sample holds a few counts of this clone. A junction boundary mismatches the germline segment, possibly from a read error. The chain recombines TRBV12-3 or TRBV12-4 with TRBJ1-4; 9 bases are shared with TRBD1. The CDR3 extends over 13 amino acids. The chain's CDR3 is CASSMGQGLLISF. The CDR3, as DNA: TGTGCCAGCAGCATGGGACAGGGCTTATTAATCTCCTTT.

The CDR3 sequence is CASSWSRDRNNYGYTF. The CDR3 nucleotides read TGCGCCAGCAGCTGGTCCCGGGACAGAAATAACTATGGCTACACCTTC. The V call is TRBV5-1, the J call TRBJ1-2; 7 bases are a match to TRBD1. The germline CDR1 and CDR2 sequences are SGHRS and YFSETQ. V was clipped by 3 bases and J by 1 base; unmatched bases: 9. The CDR3 consists of 16 residues.

V gene TRBV6-5 combines with J gene TRBJ1-6; 7 bases map to TRBD1. CDR1 is MNHEY and CDR2 is SVGAGI in the germline V gene. J was trimmed by 14 bases and V by 3 bases; bases with no gene match: 16. The CDR3 spans 16 residues. In nucleotides, the CDR3 is TGTGCCAGCAGTTATCTACCGGGACAGATACCAGGGGCCCTCCACTTT. Translating it yields CASSYLPGQIPGALHF.

This sequence joins TRBV7-9 and TRBJ2-6; 10 bases line up with TRBD2. The CDR3 loop spans 19 amino acids. Germline assignment: CDR1 SEHNR and CDR2 FQNEAQ (reference sequence). After removal of 8 bases from V and 0 bases from J, the junction contained 13 bases not matched to a gene. Here the CDR3 DNA reads TGTGCCAGCCCCCCCAGCGGGGGGGCAAAGAGCTCTGGGGCCAACGTCCTGACTTTC. Translation: CASPPSGGAKSSGANVLTF.